This T cell receptor beta chain originates from a study of CD8+ T cells in alopecia areata. Study-level background: Tofacitinib administration to treated patients was oral, at 5 to 10 mg twice daily. Treated patients were scored for severity by percent of scalp affected.

The treatment here: oral pan-JAK inhibitor, 5-10 mg twice daily. Germline CDR1 and CDR2: MNHEY and SVGAGI. V gave up 6 bases and J gave up 6 bases; unmatched junction bases: 4. CDR3 size: 12 residues. RNA was isolated and reverse transcribed to cDNA, the sequencing template. Produced via immunoSEQ multiplex PCR; TCRdb's table is partial and in-frame only. Here the sample spans fewer than 250,000 clones, 45% to 65% being singletons. Source: CD4+ T cells sorted from blood, taken at week 4, from a patient treated with tofacitinib. The source is a human donor with alopecia areata. This chain links TRBV6-5 with TRBJ1-2; TRBD1 matches 7 bases. The CDR3 is CASSRTGDGYTF. The CDR3 DNA is TGTGCCAGCAGCCGGACAGGAGATGGCTACACCTTC.